The entry below gives a single T cell receptor (beta chain) sequence along with its context. Here immunoSEQ multiplex PCR was the method, and the copy in TCRdb shows in-frame clones only, minus some. The profile shows over 95,000 clones, under 95% of them singletons. This specimen belongs to a study of T cells after somatic rescue of genetic block. Trimming pared 3 bases from V and 6 bases from J, leaving 12 bases between. This CDR3 contains 15 residues. Per the germline V gene, CDR1 is LNHDA and CDR2 is SQIVND (reference sequence). The sequence derives from a woman aged 18-30 years. The chain has TRBV19 and TRBJ1-6, with no clear D. The material sequenced was peripheral blood mononuclear cells (PBMCs). CDR3 bases: TGTGCCAGTAGTATCAGTATCGGCCGTAATTCACCCCTCCACTTT. It encodes CASSISIGRNSPLHF.